Following are 32 T cell receptor beta chains from one sample sequenced in a study of OX40 agonist ivuxolimab in advanced cancers. Assay: immunoSEQ multiplex PCR; the TCRdb copy retains only in-frame clones and omits some. The profile shows about 60,000 clones, about nine tenths of them singletons. The material was CD4+ or CD8+ T cells sorted from blood, obtained in a trial of the OX40 agonist ivuxolimab. The origin of the receptors is an adult with an advanced solid tumor such as melanoma, head and neck, liver or kidney cancer.

This clone appeared once. The V gene is TRBV6-5, the J gene TRBJ1-3, with TRBD1 as a possible D gene (6 bases). CDR1 is MNHEY, CDR2 SVGAGI, per germline. CDR3 length: 15 residues. Trimming stripped 6 bases from V and 7 bases from J, with 19 bases between. CDR3 nucleotide sequence: TGTGCCAGCAGCCGGCGCGGCCAGGGGCTGAACACCATATATTTT. Protein sequence: CASSRRGQGLNTIYF.

This clone occurred once. CDR3 nucleotides: TGTGCCAGCAGTGAAGCGGAAGGTCGCGGGGAGCTGTTTTTT. Translating it yields CASSEAEGRGELFF. The J gene is TRBJ2-2, the V gene TRBV6-1; D call uncertain. V was cut by 0 bases and J by 7 bases, with 9 bases left in between. The CDR3 covers 14 residues. From germline, CDR1 is MNHNS and CDR2 SASEGT.

The V call is TRBV6-6, the J call TRBJ1-1; D is perhaps TRBD1 (6 bases). Deletions cut 2 bases from V and 8 bases from J, with 9 bases between. Germline V lookup: CDR1 MNHNY, CDR2 SVGAGI (reference sequence). The CDR3 sequence is 12 residues long. CDR3 nucleotides: TGTGCCAGCAGTTACGGGGGCACCGAAGCTTTCTTT. Its protein product is CASSYGGTEAFF.

The chain links TRBV7-8 to TRBJ2-5, with D tentatively TRBD1 or TRBD2 (6 bases each). The V and J ends lost 7 bases and 0 bases respectively, with 15 bases between them. Germline loops: CDR1 SGHVS, CDR2 FQNEAQ. The CDR3 extends over 15 amino acids. The CDR3 loop reads CASTGRRGYQETQYF. The CDR3 region has the DNA TGTGCCAGCACCGGCCGGAGGGGGTACCAAGAGACCCAGTACTTC.

The genes are TRBV5-6 and TRBJ2-1, with 9 bases aligning to TRBD2. V lost 4 bases, J lost 6 bases, and 11 bases stayed unmatched. CDR3 length equals 16 residues. From germline, CDR1 is SGHDT and CDR2 YYEEEE. CDR3 sequence reads: CASSTTLAGWVNEQFF. The CDR3 DNA is TGTGCCAGCAGCACTACTCTAGCGGGATGGGTCAATGAGCAGTTCTTC.

This clone was seen just once. The chain uses TRBV10-3 and TRBJ2-5; 7 bases map to TRBD2. Germline-derived CDR1 and CDR2 are ENHRY and SYGVKD. V lost 0 bases and J lost 2; bases outside the gene matches: 3. The CDR3 runs to 15 residues. CDR3 nucleotides: TGTGCCATCAGTGAGTCGTGGGGGGGTCAAGAGACCCAGTACTTC. Its translation: CAISESWGGQETQYF.

The gene calls are TRBV11-2 and TRBJ2-1, with 7 bases fitting TRBD1. This CDR3 has 16 residues. Germline CDR1 is SGHAT and CDR2 is FQNNGV. V dropped 1 base and J dropped 6; count of bases not matched to a gene: 9. DNA of the CDR3: TGTGCCAGCAGCTTAGCGCCGGGACAGACGGCCAATGAGCAGTTCTTC. Translating it yields CASSLAPGQTANEQFF. The entire variable domain, with the rest obtained from reference TRBV11-2 and TRBJ2-1, is as follows: EAGVAQSPRYKIIEKRQSVAFWCNPISGHATLYWYQQILGQGPKLLIQFQNNGVVDDSQLPKDRFSAERLKGVDSTLKIQPAKLEDSAVYLCASSLAPGQTANEQFFGPGTRLTVL.

The rearrangement uses TRBV9 and TRBJ2-7; 13 bases match TRBD2. V was pared by 4 bases and J by 5 bases, with 6 bases of the junction left unmatched. Germline CDR1 reads SGDLS; CDR2 reads YYNGEE. The CDR3 runs 15 residues. As DNA, the CDR3 is TGTGCCAGCAGCCCCCGACTAGCGGGAGGTGACGAGCAGTACTTC. Its translation is CASSPRLAGGDEQYF.

This clone was detected a few times. The chain recombines TRBV5-1 with TRBJ2-7; TRBD2 is a possible D gene (5 bases). Germline CDR1 reads SGHRS; CDR2 reads YFSETQ. This CDR3 region has 13 residues. V lost 1 base, J lost 1 base, and 6 bases lay in between. The CDR3: CASSLRGSYEQYF. DNA of the CDR3: TGCGCCAGCAGCTTGCGGGGTTCCTACGAGCAGTACTTC. The whole variable domain, filled in from reference TRBV5-1 and TRBJ2-7, reads KAGVTQTPRYLIKTRGQQVTLSCSPISGHRSVSWYQQTPGQGLQFLFEYFSETQRNKGNFPGRFSGRQFSNSRSEMNVSTLELGDSALYLCASSLRGSYEQYFGPGTRLTVT.

This clone was counted only a few times. The chain combines TRBV28 with TRBJ2-2; 13 nucleotides match TRBD2. Germline V gene data show CDR1 as MDHEN and CDR2 as SYDVKM. This CDR3 is built from 17 residues. The V and J ends lost 5 bases and 6 bases, in that order; junction bases with no gene match: 9. This chain's CDR3 is CASSLLAGGPGAGELFF. CDR3 coding DNA: TGTGCCAGCAGTCTACTAGCGGGAGGGCCTGGGGCCGGGGAGCTGTTTTTT.

DNA of the CDR3: TGTGCCAGCAACCGGGACGGTGGGAATCAGCCCCAGCATTTT. Protein sequence: CASNRDGGNQPQHF. The rearrangement links TRBV2 to TRBJ1-5, with D maybe TRBD1 (5 bases). Germline V gene data show CDR1 as SNHLY and CDR2 as FYNNEI. Trimming shortened V by 7 bases and J by 4 bases, and 14 bases separated the two germline ends. The length of the CDR3 is 14 residues.

The chain uses TRBV5-1 and TRBJ2-3, with D unresolved. V shed 0 bases and J shed 3 bases, with 5 bases lying between them. The CDR3 covers 13 residues. CDR1 and CDR2 from the germline V gene are SGHRS and YFSETQ. This CDR3 reads CASSLDQTDTQYF. The CDR3 nucleotides read TGCGCCAGCAGCTTGGACCAAACAGATACGCAGTATTTT.

This chain links TRBV15 with TRBJ2-1; 12 positions match TRBD1. From germline, CDR1 is LNHNV and CDR2 YYDKDF (reference sequence). The CDR3 consists of 13 residues. V lost 5 bases, J lost 12 bases, and 5 bases stayed unmatched. The CDR3 region has the DNA TGTGCCACCAGCTGGCGGGACAGGGGGCCGCAGTTCTTC. It encodes CATSWRDRGPQFF. The whole variable domain, filled in from reference TRBV15 and TRBJ2-1, reads DAMVIQNPRYQVTQFGKPVTLSCSQTLNHNVMYWYQQKSSQAPKLLFHYYDKDFNNEADTPDNFQSRRPNTSFCFLDIRSPGLGDTAMYLCATSWRDRGPQFFGPGTRLTVL.

The J gene is TRBJ2-2, the V gene TRBV9; no definite D call. The CDR3 is made up of 15 amino acids. Trimming stripped 0 bases from V and 5 bases from J, with 11 bases between. Germline values: CDR1 SGDLS, CDR2 YYNGEE. CDR3 nucleotide sequence: TGTGCCAGCAGCGTAGGGAGCGAGGTAACCGGGGAGCTGTTTTTT. It is translated as CASSVGSEVTGELFF.

The rearrangement uses TRBV2 and TRBJ2-7; 9 bases fit TRBD2. Germline-derived CDR1 and CDR2 are SNHLY and FYNNEI. The CDR3 runs to 17 residues. Trimming took 1 base from V and 2 from J; bases not matched to a gene: 9. The DNA for the CDR3 is TGTGCCAGCAGTGAAGTGGGTAGCGGGAGTAGGCCCTACGAGCAGTACTTC. It is translated as CASSEVGSGSRPYEQYF.

The chain is built from TRBV30 and TRBJ2-3; D unclear. With 4 bases removed from V and 4 bases from J, the gap between germline ends came to 12 bases. Germline CDR1 is GTSNPN and CDR2 is SVGIG (reference sequence). The CDR3 covers 13 residues. For the CDR3, the DNA is TGTGCCTGGACCCCGGGCGAGCCAGATACGCAGTATTTT. This translates into CAWTPGEPDTQYF.

The chain recombines TRBV9 with TRBJ2-5; a weak D match, TRBD2 (5 bases). CDR3 length equals 13 residues. Trimming left V 0 bases short and J 9 bases short, with 12 bases between. Germline CDR1 is SGDLS and CDR2 is YYNGEE. The CDR3 protein is CASSVDLAGAQYF. DNA for the CDR3: TGTGCCAGCAGCGTAGACCTGGCCGGGGCCCAGTACTTC.

On this clone: Other DNA sequences of this sample code for an identical CDR3. V usage is TRBV7-8 and J usage is TRBJ2-7; perhaps D is TRBD1 or TRBD2 (5 bases each). Germline V gives CDR1 SGHVS, CDR2 FQNEAQ. Trimming cost V 4 bases and J 5 bases, with 21 bases left between them. The CDR3 runs 16 residues. The CDR3: CASSYSTGGSSDEQYF. The CDR3 DNA sequence: TGTGCCAGCAGCTATTCTACAGGAGGCTCGTCGGACGAGCAGTACTTC.

The V and J genes are TRBV10-3 and TRBJ2-7; 13 positions match TRBD2. CDR1 is ENHRY, CDR2 SYGVKD, per germline. After removal of 5 bases from V and 2 bases from J, the junction contained 6 bases not matched to a gene. The CDR3 consists of 16 residues. Here the CDR3 DNA reads TGTGCCATCAGTCCGACTAGCGGGAGGAACACCTACGAGCAGTACTTC. Encoded protein: CAISPTSGRNTYEQYF.

The V and J genes are TRBV18 and TRBJ2-3; possibly TRBD1 or TRBD2 for D (5 bases each). With 6 bases removed from V and 4 bases from J, the gap between germline ends came to 8 bases. The CDR3 consists of 12 residues. The germline gives CDR1 KGHSH, CDR2 LQKENI. The CDR3 DNA follows: TGTGCCAGCTCCCGGGGCCCAGATACGCAGTATTTT. Protein product: CASSRGPDTQYF.

The genes are TRBV7-3 and TRBJ2-1; 7 positions match TRBD2. Germline V gene sequence: CDR1 SGHTA, CDR2 FQGTGA. CDR3 length: 13 residues. The V and J ends lost 4 bases and 8 bases, in that order; junction bases with no gene match: 5. The DNA for the CDR3 is TGTGCCAGCAGCTGGGGAGGGTTGGATGAGCAGTTCTTC. Translation: CASSWGGLDEQFF.

J is TRBJ2-1 and V is TRBV19; D gene uncertain. V was pared by 0 bases and J by 10 bases, with 16 bases between. Germline V gene sequence: CDR1 LNHDA, CDR2 SQIVND (reference sequence). CDR3 size: 15 residues. This CDR3 is CASSIDRSQMGEQFF. The CDR3 coding sequence is TGTGCCAGTAGTATAGATCGAAGCCAGATGGGGGAGCAGTTCTTC.

Only a few counts were recorded for this clone. This chain links TRBV5-1 with TRBJ2-7; D possibly matches TRBD1 or TRBD2 (5 bases each). From germline, CDR1 is SGHRS and CDR2 YFSETQ. The ends were cut back, 0 bases at V and 5 bases at J, with 18 bases in the middle. The CDR3 has 16 amino acids. The CDR3 reads CASSLVRGAESDEQYF. CDR3 bases: TGCGCCAGCAGCTTGGTTAGGGGAGCAGAAAGCGACGAGCAGTACTTC.

The genes are TRBV7-8 and TRBJ2-2; D not resolved. Per germline, CDR1 SGHVS and CDR2 FQNEAQ. The CDR3 totals 16 residues. Trimming cost V 0 bases and J 2 bases, with 10 bases left between them. DNA for the CDR3: TGTGCCAGCAGCTTAGCGAGGCAGGTTAACACCGGGGAGCTGTTTTTT. Residues: CASSLARQVNTGELFF.

V gene TRBV6-5 combines with J gene TRBJ2-3; D may match TRBD1 or TRBD2 (5 bases each). This CDR3 is built from 14 residues. V was shortened by 4 bases and J by 4 bases, with 12 bases between the two germline ends. In germline, CDR1 is MNHEY, CDR2 SVGAGI. The DNA for the CDR3 is TGTGCCAGCAGTTCGGGGCTTGGGGCAGATACGCAGTATTTT. It encodes CASSSGLGADTQYF.

This clone has just one count. The gene calls are TRBV6-6 and TRBJ2-3, with D hard to call. Germline CDR1 is MNHNY and CDR2 is SVGAGI (reference sequence). Trimming pared 0 bases from V and 2 bases from J, leaving 3 bases between. The CDR3 covers 13 residues. The CDR3 protein is CASSYSDTDTQYF. CDR3 DNA sequence: TGTGCCAGCAGTTACTCTGACACAGATACGCAGTATTTT.

The gene calls are TRBV2 and TRBJ1-4; D is unresolved. The CDR3 sequence is 15 residues long. Germline lookup yields CDR1 SNHLY and CDR2 FYNNEI. V was trimmed by 7 bases and J by 3 bases, leaving 15 bases between them. The CDR3 reads CASKLVVGSNEKLFF. CDR3 nucleotide sequence: TGTGCCAGCAAGCTTGTTGTAGGATCTAATGAAAAACTGTTTTTT.

The rearrangement links TRBV7-2 to TRBJ2-3, with D tentatively TRBD1 (6 bases). Germline CDR1 SGHTA, CDR2 FQGNSA. This CDR3 is 14 amino acids long. The ends were cut back, 7 bases at V and 3 bases at J, with 14 bases in the middle. CDR3 nucleotides: TGTGCCAGCAACCTCCGGACAGAAACAGATACGCAGTATTTT. Amino acids: CASNLRTETDTQYF.

This clone has just one count. The chain combines TRBV29-1 with TRBJ1-2; D gene ambiguous. Germline V gene lookup returns CDR1 SQVTM and CDR2 ANQGSEA. The CDR3 extends over 11 amino acids. With 3 bases removed from V and 8 bases from J, the gap between germline ends came to 10 bases. The CDR3 nucleotides read TGCAGCGTTGACGGGGTAATAGGCTACACCTTC. Translating it yields CSVDGVIGYTF.

The V and J genes are TRBV5-1 and TRBJ2-1; 11 nucleotides line up with TRBD2. V lost 2 bases, J lost 6 bases, and 4 bases stayed unmatched. This CDR3 is 15 amino acids long. Germline-derived CDR1 and CDR2 are SGHRS and YFSETQ. The CDR3 nucleotides are TGCGCCAGCAGCTTCACTAGCGGGAGTGCCAATGAGCAGTTCTTC. Protein product: CASSFTSGSANEQFF. The full variable domain, in which reference TRBV5-1 and TRBJ2-1 provide the parts outside the CDR3, is KAGVTQTPRYLIKTRGQQVTLSCSPISGHRSVSWYQQTPGQGLQFLFEYFSETQRNKGNFPGRFSGRQFSNSRSEMNVSTLELGDSALYLCASSFTSGSANEQFFGPGTRLTVL.

The rearrangement links TRBV20-1 to TRBJ2-1; D remains unclear. The CDR3 runs 11 residues. The V gene lost 4 bases and the J gene lost 8 bases, with 9 bases spanning the gap. Germline-derived CDR1 and CDR2 are DFQATT and SNEGSKA (reference sequence). CDR3 amino acids: CSATSPDEQFF. DNA for the CDR3: TGCAGTGCTACTTCCCCTGATGAGCAGTTCTTC.

The rearrangement joins TRBV7-3 to TRBJ1-1, with D maybe TRBD1 (5 bases). There are 15 residues in the CDR3. Per the germline V gene, CDR1 is SGHTA and CDR2 is FQGTGA. Trimming removed 0 bases from V and 1 base from J, with 9 bases in between. The CDR3 is CASSLTGRPNTEAFF. The CDR3 coding sequence is TGTGCCAGCAGCTTAACGGGACGGCCGAACACTGAAGCTTTCTTT.